These T cell receptor beta chains were read from a single sample in a study of tumor-infiltrating lymphocytes in oesophageal squamous cell carcinoma. TCRdb itself ran the PCR reads through MiXCR, one entry per CDR3 protein. The sample shows 15,000 to 20,000 distinct CDR3 sequences, around 41% of them seen only once. The sequenced sample was normal esophageal tissue next to the tumor. The receptors were sampled from a female donor with esophageal squamous cell carcinoma. The CDR3 runs from the conserved cysteine through the conserved F or W. The order of the fields is D gene, clone size, J gene, V gene, CDR3 protein, CDR3 DNA. A D gene is named only where the DNA matches it firmly. The size entry is marked missing in some rows and otherwise reads once, few, many or a size class.

D gene: .
clone size: few
J gene: TRBJ1-1
V gene: TRBV7-2
CDR3 protein: CASSLFENTEAFF
CDR3 DNA: TGTGCCAGCAGCTTATTTGAGAACACTGAAGCTTTCTTT

D gene: TRBD2
clone size: many
J gene: TRBJ2-7
V gene: TRBV4-2
CDR3 protein: CASSQWTATSGTSAKGYEQYF
CDR3 DNA: TGTGCCAGCAGCCAATGGACAGCAACCTCTGGGACTAGCGCGAAGGGATACGAGCAGTACTTC

D gene: TRBD1
clone size: .
J gene: TRBJ1-2
V gene: TRBV15
CDR3 protein: CATSRPDRADYGYTF
CDR3 DNA: TGTGCCACCAGCAGACCGGACAGGGCGGACTATGGCTACACCTTC

D gene: .
clone size: few
J gene: TRBJ2-7
V gene: TRBV5-1
CDR3 protein: CASSSDLGNYEQYF
CDR3 DNA: TGCGCCAGCAGCTCGGACTTGGGGAACTACGAGCAGTACTTC

D gene: .
clone size: medium-sized
J gene: TRBJ2-1
V gene: TRBV7-8
CDR3 protein: CASSLSGYNEQFF
CDR3 DNA: TGTGCCAGCAGCTTGAGCGGTTACAATGAGCAGTTCTTC

D gene: .
clone size: .
J gene: TRBJ2-1
V gene: TRBV7-6
CDR3 protein: CASSSVGGYNEQFF
CDR3 DNA: TGTGCCAGCAGCTCGGTTGGGGGGTACAATGAGCAGTTCTTC

D gene: TRBD1
clone size: .
J gene: TRBJ2-7
V gene: TRBV7-8
CDR3 protein: CASSFYRGRYEQYF
CDR3 DNA: TGTGCCAGCAGCTTCTACAGGGGGCGCTACGAGCAGTACTTC

D gene: TRBD1
clone size: few
J gene: TRBJ1-5
V gene: TRBV28
CDR3 protein: CASRPGGGGPQHF
CDR3 DNA: TGTGCCAGCCGCCCAGGGGGAGGTGGTCCCCAGCATTTT

D gene: .
clone size: .
J gene: TRBJ1-2
V gene: TRBV2
CDR3 protein: CASSDIGTGLANYGYTF
CDR3 DNA: TGTGCCAGCAGTGATATCGGTACAGGTTTAGCTAACTATGGCTACACCTTC

D gene: .
clone size: medium-sized
J gene: TRBJ1-6
V gene: TRBV10-3
CDR3 protein: CAISEGQINSPLHF
CDR3 DNA: TGTGCCATCAGTGAAGGACAGATCAATTCACCCCTCCACTTT

D gene: TRBD1
clone size: .
J gene: TRBJ1-1
V gene: TRBV5-6
CDR3 protein: CASSATGGTEAFF
CDR3 DNA: TGTGCCAGCAGCGCCACAGGGGGCACTGAAGCTTTCTTT

D gene: TRBD1
clone size: medium-sized
J gene: TRBJ1-1
V gene: TRBV24-1
CDR3 protein: CATSGQGKTEAFF
CDR3 DNA: TGTGCCACCAGTGGACAGGGAAAGACTGAAGCTTTCTTT

D gene: .
clone size: many
J gene: TRBJ1-1
V gene: TRBV12-3/TRBV12-4
CDR3 protein: CASIRGSNVRRTFF
CDR3 DNA: TGTGCCAGCATAAGGGGATCCAACGTAAGAAGAACTTTCTTT

D gene: .
clone size: once
J gene: TRBJ2-7
V gene: TRBV7-4
CDR3 protein: CASSRVGATYEQYF
CDR3 DNA: TGTGCCAGCAGCCGGGTGGGGGCTACCTACGAGCAGTACTTC

D gene: .
clone size: few
J gene: TRBJ2-3
V gene: TRBV7-2
CDR3 protein: CASSPNERDTQYF
CDR3 DNA: TGTGCCAGCAGCCCCAATGAGCGAGATACGCAGTATTTT

D gene: TRBD2
clone size: .
J gene: TRBJ2-7
V gene: TRBV7-2
CDR3 protein: CASSHLAGYSNEQYF
CDR3 DNA: TGTGCCAGCAGCCATCTAGCGGGGTACTCCAATGAGCAGTACTTC

D gene: TRBD1
clone size: .
J gene: TRBJ1-4
V gene: TRBV7-6
CDR3 protein: CASSARQGAKEKLFF
CDR3 DNA: TGTGCTAGCAGCGCCAGACAGGGGGCGAAAGAAAAACTGTTTTTT

D gene: .
clone size: .
J gene: TRBJ2-6
V gene: TRBV10-3
CDR3 protein: CAISESGAAGANVLTF
CDR3 DNA: TGTGCCATCAGTGAGTCCGGGGCCGCCGGGGCCAACGTCCTGACTTTC

D gene: TRBD2
clone size: .
J gene: TRBJ2-3
V gene: TRBV7-9
CDR3 protein: CASRPGLAGGSDTQYF
CDR3 DNA: TGTGCCAGCAGACCCGGACTAGCGGGAGGGTCCGATACGCAGTATTTT

D gene: .
clone size: medium-sized
J gene: TRBJ2-7
V gene: TRBV7-2
CDR3 protein: CASSLLGHGGYNEQYF
CDR3 DNA: TGTGCCAGCAGCTTACTAGGGCACGGCGGGTACAATGAGCAGTACTTC

D gene: TRBD1
clone size: many
J gene: TRBJ2-7
V gene: TRBV4-1
CDR3 protein: CASSPSYGTGAYEQYF
CDR3 DNA: TGCGCCAGCAGCCCAAGCTATGGGACAGGTGCCTACGAGCAGTACTTC

D gene: .
clone size: few
J gene: TRBJ2-1
V gene: TRBV7-8
CDR3 protein: CASSHPGGGGDNEQFF
CDR3 DNA: TGTGCCAGCAGCCATCCGGGTGGAGGGGGAGACAATGAGCAGTTCTTC

D gene: .
clone size: .
J gene: TRBJ2-3
V gene: TRBV12-3/TRBV12-4
CDR3 protein: CASRGRGVGPDTQYF
CDR3 DNA: TGTGCCAGCAGGGGGAGAGGGGTAGGACCAGATACGCAGTATTTT

D gene: .
clone size: many
J gene: TRBJ1-2
V gene: TRBV24-1
CDR3 protein: CATKSRDGYGYTF
CDR3 DNA: TGTGCCACCAAAAGCCGGGACGGCTATGGCTACACCTTC

D gene: .
clone size: many
J gene: TRBJ1-1
V gene: TRBV27
CDR3 protein: CASRLRSENTEAFF
CDR3 DNA: TGTGCCAGCCGACTGCGCTCAGAGAACACTGAAGCTTTCTTT

D gene: .
clone size: .
J gene: TRBJ2-3
V gene: TRBV9
CDR3 protein: CASSVAVLLGDTQYF
CDR3 DNA: TGTGCCAGCAGCGTAGCTGTACTCCTCGGAGATACGCAGTATTTT

D gene: TRBD2
clone size: .
J gene: TRBJ2-3
V gene: TRBV9
CDR3 protein: CASSVWSSGSDTQYF
CDR3 DNA: TGTGCCAGCAGCGTATGGTCTAGCGGGAGTGATACGCAGTATTTT

D gene: .
clone size: .
J gene: TRBJ2-3
V gene: TRBV12-3/TRBV12-4
CDR3 protein: CASRVRGTGELYF
CDR3 DNA: TGTGCCAGCAGGGTGAGGGGGACCGGGGAGCTGTATTTT

D gene: TRBD1
clone size: many
J gene: TRBJ2-7
V gene: TRBV28
CDR3 protein: CASSPGTVPYEQYF
CDR3 DNA: TGTGCCAGCAGTCCCGGGACAGTTCCCTACGAGCAGTACTTC

D gene: .
clone size: .
J gene: TRBJ1-1
V gene: TRBV10-3
CDR3 protein: CAINPGGLNTEAFF
CDR3 DNA: TGTGCCATTAACCCCGGGGGATTAAACACTGAAGCTTTCTTT

D gene: .
clone size: .
J gene: TRBJ2-3
V gene: TRBV29-1
CDR3 protein: CSAEFSTDTQYF
CDR3 DNA: TGCAGCGCAGAGTTCAGCACAGATACGCAGTATTTT

D gene: TRBD2
clone size: many
J gene: TRBJ2-7
V gene: TRBV11-2
CDR3 protein: CASRRLAGGDYEQYF
CDR3 DNA: TGTGCCAGCAGGAGACTAGCGGGAGGCGACTACGAGCAGTACTTC

D gene: TRBD2
clone size: medium-sized
J gene: TRBJ2-7
V gene: TRBV11-2
CDR3 protein: CASSLLAGGYEQYF
CDR3 DNA: TGTGCCAGCAGCCTACTAGCGGGAGGGTACGAGCAGTACTTC

D gene: .
clone size: .
J gene: TRBJ2-6
V gene: TRBV7-2
CDR3 protein: CASSFFLSGANVLTF
CDR3 DNA: TGTGCCAGCAGCTTTTTTCTCTCTGGGGCCAACGTCCTGACTTTC

D gene: .
clone size: .
J gene: TRBJ1-2
V gene: TRBV7-2
CDR3 protein: CASSPWGKGYTF
CDR3 DNA: TGTGCCAGCAGCCCCTGGGGGAAGGGCTACACCTTC

D gene: .
clone size: many
J gene: TRBJ1-3
V gene: TRBV12-3/TRBV12-4
CDR3 protein: CASSSGGNTIYF
CDR3 DNA: TGTGCCAGCAGTTCGGGCGGAAACACCATATATTTT

D gene: .
clone size: .
J gene: TRBJ2-1
V gene: TRBV12-3/TRBV12-4
CDR3 protein: CASSTPGLLYNEQFF
CDR3 DNA: TGTGCCAGCAGTACTCCGGGACTGTTATACAATGAGCAGTTCTTC

D gene: .
clone size: many
J gene: TRBJ1-1
V gene: TRBV12-3/TRBV12-4
CDR3 protein: CASTVGGPKFPEAFF
CDR3 DNA: TGTGCCAGCACCGTCGGGGGGCCGAAGTTCCCAGAAGCTTTCTTT

D gene: .
clone size: many
J gene: TRBJ1-5
V gene: TRBV28
CDR3 protein: CASRQEGYQHF
CDR3 DNA: TGTGCCAGCCGTCAAGAGGGGTACCAGCATTTT

D gene: TRBD1
clone size: many
J gene: TRBJ2-5
V gene: TRBV28
CDR3 protein: CASRGGTGGYNEQYF
CDR3 DNA: TGTGCCAGCAGAGGGGGGACAGGGGGTTACAATGAGCAGTACTTC

D gene: .
clone size: .
J gene: TRBJ1-1
V gene: TRBV7-3
CDR3 protein: CASSSQMNTEAFF
CDR3 DNA: TGTGCCAGCAGCAGTCAGATGAACACTGAAGCTTTCTTT

D gene: TRBD2
clone size: many
J gene: TRBJ2-3
V gene: TRBV25-1
CDR3 protein: CASSEWGTSGVATDTQYF
CDR3 DNA: TGTGCCAGCAGTGAATGGGGGACTAGTGGCGTGGCCACAGATACGCAGTATTTT

D gene: .
clone size: few
J gene: TRBJ2-1
V gene: TRBV7-9
CDR3 protein: CASSLGVWGSDYNEQFF
CDR3 DNA: TGTGCCAGCAGCTTAGGAGTGTGGGGGAGTGACTACAATGAGCAGTTCTTC

D gene: .
clone size: .
J gene: TRBJ2-1
V gene: TRBV7-3
CDR3 protein: CASSPPSFLGGTQFF
CDR3 DNA: TGTGCCAGCAGCCCCCCGTCTTTTCTAGGCGGCACACAGTTCTTC

D gene: .
clone size: once
J gene: TRBJ2-7
V gene: TRBV6-1
CDR3 protein: CASSEVFVGHYKQYF
CDR3 DNA: TGTGCCAGCAGTGAAGTTTTCGTAGGGCACTACAAGCAGTACTTC

D gene: .
clone size: medium-sized
J gene: TRBJ2-1
V gene: TRBV10-3
CDR3 protein: CASRSLTGEGRNEQFF
CDR3 DNA: TGTGCCAGCCGCTCACTGACGGGAGAAGGCCGCAATGAGCAGTTCTTC

D gene: TRBD2
clone size: .
J gene: TRBJ2-5
V gene: TRBV7-2
CDR3 protein: CASSPAGGGINEQYF
CDR3 DNA: TGTGCCAGCAGCCCAGCGGGAGGAGGGATTAATGAGCAGTACTTC

D gene: .
clone size: .
J gene: TRBJ2-1
V gene: TRBV7-8
CDR3 protein: CASSPLRGGMDEQFF
CDR3 DNA: TGTGCCAGCAGCCCCCTTCGAGGGGGAATGGATGAGCAGTTCTTC

D gene: .
clone size: once
J gene: TRBJ1-5
V gene: TRBV5-6
CDR3 protein: CASSLGSRDQPQHF
CDR3 DNA: TGTGCCAGCAGCTTAGGATCCAGGGATCAGCCCCAGCATTTT

D gene: TRBD1
clone size: many
J gene: TRBJ1-5
V gene: TRBV4-1
CDR3 protein: CASSPGTGARGTNQPQHF
CDR3 DNA: TGCGCCAGCAGCCCAGGGACAGGGGCAAGGGGCACAAATCAGCCCCAGCATTTT

D gene: TRBD1
clone size: .
J gene: TRBJ2-1
V gene: TRBV7-3
CDR3 protein: CASSVTGTGGSEQFF
CDR3 DNA: TGTGCCAGCAGCGTCACCGGGACAGGGGGCAGTGAGCAGTTCTTC

D gene: .
clone size: .
J gene: TRBJ2-6
V gene: TRBV5-1
CDR3 protein: CASSLDPNLSGANVLTF
CDR3 DNA: TGCGCCAGCAGCTTGGATCCTAACCTCTCTGGGGCCAACGTCCTGACTTTC

D gene: TRBD1
clone size: many
J gene: TRBJ2-1
V gene: TRBV2
CDR3 protein: CASRRDRGSYNEQFF
CDR3 DNA: TGTGCCAGCAGGAGGGACAGGGGGTCCTACAATGAGCAGTTCTTC